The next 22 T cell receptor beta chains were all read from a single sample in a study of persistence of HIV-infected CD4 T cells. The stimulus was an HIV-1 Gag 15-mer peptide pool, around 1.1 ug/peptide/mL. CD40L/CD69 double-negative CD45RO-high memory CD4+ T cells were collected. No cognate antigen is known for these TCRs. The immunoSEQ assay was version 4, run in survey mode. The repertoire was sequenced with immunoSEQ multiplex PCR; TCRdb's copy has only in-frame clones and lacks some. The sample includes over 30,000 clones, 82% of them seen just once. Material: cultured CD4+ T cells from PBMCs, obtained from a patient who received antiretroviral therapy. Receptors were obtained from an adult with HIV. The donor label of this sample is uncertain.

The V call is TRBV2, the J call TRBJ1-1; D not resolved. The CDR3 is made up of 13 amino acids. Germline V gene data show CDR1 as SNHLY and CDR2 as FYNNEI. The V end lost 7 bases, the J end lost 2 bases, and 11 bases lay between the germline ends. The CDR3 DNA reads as TGTGCCAGCAACCTACAGACTAACACTGAAGCTTTCTTT. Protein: CASNLQTNTEAFF. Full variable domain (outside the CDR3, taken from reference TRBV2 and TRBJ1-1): EPEVTQTPSHQVTQMGQEVILRCVPISNHLYFYWYRQILGQKVEFLVSFYNNEISEKSEIFDDQFSVERPDGSNFTLKIRSTKLEDSAMYFCASNLQTNTEAFFGQGTRLTVV.

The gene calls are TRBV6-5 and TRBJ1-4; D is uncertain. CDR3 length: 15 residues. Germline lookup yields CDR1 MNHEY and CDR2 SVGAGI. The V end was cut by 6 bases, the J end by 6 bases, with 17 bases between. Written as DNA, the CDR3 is TGTGCCAGCAGCCTTACACAGCGGAGAGATGAAAAACTGTTTTTT. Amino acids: CASSLTQRRDEKLFF.

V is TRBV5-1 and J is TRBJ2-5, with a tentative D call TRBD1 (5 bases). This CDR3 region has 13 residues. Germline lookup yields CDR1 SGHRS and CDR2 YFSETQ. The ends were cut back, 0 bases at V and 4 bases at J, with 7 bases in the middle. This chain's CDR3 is CASSLGGGETQYF. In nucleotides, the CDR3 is TGCGCCAGCAGCTTGGGGGGCGGAGAGACCCAGTACTTC.

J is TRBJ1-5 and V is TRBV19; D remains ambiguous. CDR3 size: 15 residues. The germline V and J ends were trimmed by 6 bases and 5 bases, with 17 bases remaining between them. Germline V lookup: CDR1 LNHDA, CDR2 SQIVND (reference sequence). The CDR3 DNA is TGTGCCAGTAGGCTGGCGTTCGAAGGGTATCAGCCCCAGCATTTT. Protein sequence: CASRLAFEGYQPQHF. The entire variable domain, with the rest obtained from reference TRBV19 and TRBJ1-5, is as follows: DGGITQSPKYLFRKEGQNVTLSCEQNLNHDAMYWYRQDPGQGLRLIYYSQIVNDFQKGDIAEGYSVSREKKESFPLTVTSAQKNPTAFYLCASRLAFEGYQPQHFGDGTRLSIL.

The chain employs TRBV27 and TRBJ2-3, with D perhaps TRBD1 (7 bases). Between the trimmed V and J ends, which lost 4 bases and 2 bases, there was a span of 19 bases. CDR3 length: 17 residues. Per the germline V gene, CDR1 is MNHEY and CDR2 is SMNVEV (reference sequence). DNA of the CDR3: TGTGCCAGCAGTTATGGGGGGCCAGGGGGAAACACAGATACGCAGTATTTT. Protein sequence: CASSYGGPGGNTDTQYF.

The CDR3 here is CASSHTGQGYNEQFF. The CDR3 DNA reads as TGTGCCAGCAGCCATACAGGACAGGGCTACAATGAGCAGTTCTTC. This chain connects TRBV3-1 (or the pseudogene TRBV3-2) to TRBJ2-1, with 8 bases that match TRBD1. Germline trimming cut 3 bases from V and 3 bases from J; bases unmatched to any gene: 4. This CDR3 has 15 residues. Germline CDR1 is LGHDT and CDR2 is YNNKEL (reference sequence).

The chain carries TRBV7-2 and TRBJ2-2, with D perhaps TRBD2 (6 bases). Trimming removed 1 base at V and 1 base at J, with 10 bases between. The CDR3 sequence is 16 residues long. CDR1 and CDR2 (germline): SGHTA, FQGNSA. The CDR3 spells CASSLVGSGNTGELFF. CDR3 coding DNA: TGTGCCAGCAGCTTAGTCGGTAGCGGGAACACCGGGGAGCTGTTTTTT.

CDR3 region: CASSLRFATNEKLFF. As DNA, the CDR3 is TGTGCCAGCAGCTTGAGGTTTGCAACTAATGAAAAACTGTTTTTT. The chain is built from TRBV5-6 and TRBJ1-4, with D unclear. Trimming left V 1 base short and J 0 bases short, with 7 bases between. In germline, CDR1 is SGHDT, CDR2 YYEEEE. This CDR3 region has 15 residues.

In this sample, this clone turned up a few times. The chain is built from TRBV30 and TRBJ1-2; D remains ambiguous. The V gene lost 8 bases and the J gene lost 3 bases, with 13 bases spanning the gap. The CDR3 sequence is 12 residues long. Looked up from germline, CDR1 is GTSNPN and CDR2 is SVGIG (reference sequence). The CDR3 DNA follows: TGTGCCCGGAATGAGGAAGACTATGGCTACACCTTC. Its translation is CARNEEDYGYTF.

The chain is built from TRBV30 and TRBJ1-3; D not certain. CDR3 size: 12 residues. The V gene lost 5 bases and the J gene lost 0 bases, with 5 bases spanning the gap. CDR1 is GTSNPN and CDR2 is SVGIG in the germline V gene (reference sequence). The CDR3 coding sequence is TGTGCCTGGTGTTTCTCTGGAAACACCATATATTTT. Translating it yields CAWCFSGNTIYF.

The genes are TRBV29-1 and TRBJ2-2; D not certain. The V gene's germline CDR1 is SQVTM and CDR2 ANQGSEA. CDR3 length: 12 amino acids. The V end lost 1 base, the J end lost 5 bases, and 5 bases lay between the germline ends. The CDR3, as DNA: TGCAGCGTTGAAGGGCGTACCGGGGAGCTGTTTTTT. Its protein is CSVEGRTGELFF.

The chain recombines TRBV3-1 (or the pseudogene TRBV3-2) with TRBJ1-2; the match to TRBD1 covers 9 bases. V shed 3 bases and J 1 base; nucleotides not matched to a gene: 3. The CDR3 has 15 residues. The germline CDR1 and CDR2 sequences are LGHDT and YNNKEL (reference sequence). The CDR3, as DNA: TGTGCCAGCAGCCAGGGGACAGGGTATAACTATGGCTACACCTTC. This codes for CASSQGTGYNYGYTF.

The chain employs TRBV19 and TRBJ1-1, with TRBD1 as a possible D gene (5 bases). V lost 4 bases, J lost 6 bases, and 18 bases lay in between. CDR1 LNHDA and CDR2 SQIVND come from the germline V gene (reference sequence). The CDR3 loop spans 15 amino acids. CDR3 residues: CASSTVPGRGSEAFF. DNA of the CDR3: TGTGCCAGTAGTACGGTCCCGGGACGAGGTTCTGAAGCTTTCTTT.

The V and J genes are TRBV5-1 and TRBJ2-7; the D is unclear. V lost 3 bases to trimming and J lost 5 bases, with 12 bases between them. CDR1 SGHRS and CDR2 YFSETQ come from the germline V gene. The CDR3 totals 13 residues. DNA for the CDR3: TGCGCCAGCAGCTCATTGGATCTGGACGAGCAGTACTTC. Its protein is CASSSLDLDEQYF. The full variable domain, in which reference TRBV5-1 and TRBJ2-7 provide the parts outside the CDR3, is KAGVTQTPRYLIKTRGQQVTLSCSPISGHRSVSWYQQTPGQGLQFLFEYFSETQRNKGNFPGRFSGRQFSNSRSEMNVSTLELGDSALYLCASSSLDLDEQYFGPGTRLTVT.

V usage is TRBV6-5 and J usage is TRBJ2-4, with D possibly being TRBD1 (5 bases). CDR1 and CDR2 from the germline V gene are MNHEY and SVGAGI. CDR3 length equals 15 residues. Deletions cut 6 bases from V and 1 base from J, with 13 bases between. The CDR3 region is CASRDIGPAKNIQYF. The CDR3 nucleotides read TGTGCCAGCAGGGACATAGGCCCCGCCAAAAACATTCAGTACTTC.

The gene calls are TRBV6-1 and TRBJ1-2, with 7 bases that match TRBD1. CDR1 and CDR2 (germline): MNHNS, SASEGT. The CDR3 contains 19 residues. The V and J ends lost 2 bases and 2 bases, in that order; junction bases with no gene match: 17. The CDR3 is CASSELTGTANPTNYGYTF. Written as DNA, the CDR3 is TGTGCCAGCAGTGAACTCACCGGGACAGCAAACCCCACGAACTATGGCTACACCTTC.

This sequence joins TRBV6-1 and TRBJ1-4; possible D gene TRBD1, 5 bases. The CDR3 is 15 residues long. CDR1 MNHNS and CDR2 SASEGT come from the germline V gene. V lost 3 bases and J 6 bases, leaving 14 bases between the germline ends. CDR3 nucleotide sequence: TGTGCCAGCAGTGAGGGGCATCTTCCCTATGAAAAACTGTTTTTT. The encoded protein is CASSEGHLPYEKLFF.

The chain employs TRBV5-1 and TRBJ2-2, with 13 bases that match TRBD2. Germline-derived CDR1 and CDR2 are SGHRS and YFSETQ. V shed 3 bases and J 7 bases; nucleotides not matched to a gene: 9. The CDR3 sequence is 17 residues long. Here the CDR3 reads CASSSGLAGRGRGELFF. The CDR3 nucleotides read TGCGCCAGCAGCTCGGGACTAGCGGGGAGGGGCCGCGGGGAGCTGTTTTTT.

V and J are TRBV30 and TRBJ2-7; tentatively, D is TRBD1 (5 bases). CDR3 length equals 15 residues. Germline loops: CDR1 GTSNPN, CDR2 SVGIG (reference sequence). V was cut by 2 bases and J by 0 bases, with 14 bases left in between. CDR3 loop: CAWSPPTVLSYEQYF. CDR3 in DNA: TGTGCCTGGAGTCCTCCGACAGTCCTCTCCTACGAGCAGTACTTC. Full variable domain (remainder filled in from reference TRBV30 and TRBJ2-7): SQTIHQWPATLVQPVGSPLSLECTVEGTSNPNLYWYRQAAGRGLQLLFYSVGIGQISSEVPQNLSASRPQDRQFILSSKKLLLSDSGFYLCAWSPPTVLSYEQYFGPGTRLTVT.

The CDR3, as DNA: TGTGCCAGTAATAGGGCTTCCTATGGCTACACCTTC. Translated: CASNRASYGYTF. The rearrangement uses TRBV12-3 or TRBV12-4 and TRBJ1-2, with D hard to call. Trimming stripped 9 bases from V and 4 bases from J, with 12 bases between. CDR3 size: 12 residues.

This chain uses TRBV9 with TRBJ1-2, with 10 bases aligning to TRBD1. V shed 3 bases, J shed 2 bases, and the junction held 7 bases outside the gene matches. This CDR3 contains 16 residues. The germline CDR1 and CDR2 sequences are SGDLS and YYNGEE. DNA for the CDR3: TGTGCCAGCAGCGAAACCCCGGGACAGGGGAACTATGGCTACACCTTC. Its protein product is CASSETPGQGNYGYTF. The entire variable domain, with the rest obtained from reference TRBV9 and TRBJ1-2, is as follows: DSGVTQTPKHLITATGQRVTLRCSPRSGDLSVYWYQQSLDQGLQFLIQYYNGEERAKGNILERFSAQQFPDLHSELNLSSLELGDSALYFCASSETPGQGNYGYTFGSGTRLTVV.

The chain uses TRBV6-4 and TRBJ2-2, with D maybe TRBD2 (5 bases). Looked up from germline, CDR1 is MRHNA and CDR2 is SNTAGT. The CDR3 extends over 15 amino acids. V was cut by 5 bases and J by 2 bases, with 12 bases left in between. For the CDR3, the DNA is TGTGCCAGCAGTCCCCGGACGGGAAACACCGGGGAGCTGTTTTTT. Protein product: CASSPRTGNTGELFF.